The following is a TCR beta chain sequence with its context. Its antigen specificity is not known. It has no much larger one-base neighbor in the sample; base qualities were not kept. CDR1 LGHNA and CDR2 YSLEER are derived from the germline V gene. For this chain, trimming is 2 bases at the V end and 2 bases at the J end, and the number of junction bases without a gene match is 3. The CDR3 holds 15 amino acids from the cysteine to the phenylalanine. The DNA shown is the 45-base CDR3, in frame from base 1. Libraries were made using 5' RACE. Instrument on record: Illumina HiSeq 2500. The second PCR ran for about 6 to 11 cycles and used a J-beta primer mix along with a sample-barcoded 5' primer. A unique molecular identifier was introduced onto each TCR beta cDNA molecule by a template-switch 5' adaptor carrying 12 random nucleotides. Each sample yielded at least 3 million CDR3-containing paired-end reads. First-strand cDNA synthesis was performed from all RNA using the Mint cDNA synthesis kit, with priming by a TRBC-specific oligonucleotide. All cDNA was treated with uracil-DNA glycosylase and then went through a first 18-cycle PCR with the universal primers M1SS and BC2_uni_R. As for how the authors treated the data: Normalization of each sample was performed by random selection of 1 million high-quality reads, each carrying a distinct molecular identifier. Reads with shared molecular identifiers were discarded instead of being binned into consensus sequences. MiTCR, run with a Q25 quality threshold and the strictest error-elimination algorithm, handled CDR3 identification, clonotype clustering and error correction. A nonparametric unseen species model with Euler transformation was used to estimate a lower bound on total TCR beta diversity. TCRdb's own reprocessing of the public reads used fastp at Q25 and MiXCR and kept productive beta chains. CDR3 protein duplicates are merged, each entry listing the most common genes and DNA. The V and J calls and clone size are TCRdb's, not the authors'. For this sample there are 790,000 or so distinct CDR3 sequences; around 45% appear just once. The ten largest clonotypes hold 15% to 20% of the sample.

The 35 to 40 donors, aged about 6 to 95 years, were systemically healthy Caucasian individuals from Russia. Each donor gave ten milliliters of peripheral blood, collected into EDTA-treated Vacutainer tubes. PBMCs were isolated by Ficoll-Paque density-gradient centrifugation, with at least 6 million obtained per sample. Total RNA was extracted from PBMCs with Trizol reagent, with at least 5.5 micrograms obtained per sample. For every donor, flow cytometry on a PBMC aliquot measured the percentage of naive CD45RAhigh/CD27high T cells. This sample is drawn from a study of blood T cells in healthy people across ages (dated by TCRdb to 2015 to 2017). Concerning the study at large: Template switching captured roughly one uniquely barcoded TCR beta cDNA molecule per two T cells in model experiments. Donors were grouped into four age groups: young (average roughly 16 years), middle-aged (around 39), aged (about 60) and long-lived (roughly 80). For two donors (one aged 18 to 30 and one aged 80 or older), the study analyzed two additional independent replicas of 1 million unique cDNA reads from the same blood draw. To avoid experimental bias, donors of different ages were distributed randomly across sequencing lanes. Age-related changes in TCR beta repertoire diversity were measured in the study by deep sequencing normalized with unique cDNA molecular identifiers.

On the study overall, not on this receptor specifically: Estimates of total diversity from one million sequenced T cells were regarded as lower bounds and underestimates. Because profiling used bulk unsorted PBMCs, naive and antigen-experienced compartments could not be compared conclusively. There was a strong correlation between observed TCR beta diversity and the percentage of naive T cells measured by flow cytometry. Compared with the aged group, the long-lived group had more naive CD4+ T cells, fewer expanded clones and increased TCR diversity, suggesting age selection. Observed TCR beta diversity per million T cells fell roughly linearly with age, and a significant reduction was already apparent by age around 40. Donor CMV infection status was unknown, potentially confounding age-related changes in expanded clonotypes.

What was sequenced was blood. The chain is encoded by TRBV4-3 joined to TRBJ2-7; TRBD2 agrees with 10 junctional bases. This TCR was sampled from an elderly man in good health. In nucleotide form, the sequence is TGCGCCAGCAGCCAACTAGCGGGGGCTACCTACGAGCAGTACTTC. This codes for CASSQLAGATYEQYF.